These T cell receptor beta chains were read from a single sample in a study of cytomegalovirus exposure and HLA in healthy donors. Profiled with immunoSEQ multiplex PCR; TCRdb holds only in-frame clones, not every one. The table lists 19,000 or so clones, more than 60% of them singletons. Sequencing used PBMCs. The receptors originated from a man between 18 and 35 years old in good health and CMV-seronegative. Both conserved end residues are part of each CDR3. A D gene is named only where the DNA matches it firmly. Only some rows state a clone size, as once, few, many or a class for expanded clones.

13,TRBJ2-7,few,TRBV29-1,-,CSVAAGWDYEQYF,TGCAGCGTTGCGGCAGGGTGGGACTACGAGCAGTACTTC
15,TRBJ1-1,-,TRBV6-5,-,CASSPQGRVNTEAFF,TGTGCCAGCAGCCCACAAGGGAGGGTGAACACTGAAGCTTTCTTT
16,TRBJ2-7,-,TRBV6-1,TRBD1,CASSEPPGQQFYEQYF,TGTGCCAGCAGTGAACCTCCGGGACAGCAATTCTACGAGCAGTACTTC
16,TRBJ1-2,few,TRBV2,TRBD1,CASSESLRDRRYGYTF,TGTGCCAGCAGTGAATCCCTCCGGGACAGGCGCTATGGCTACACCTTC
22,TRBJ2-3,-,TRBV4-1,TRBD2,CASSQVVSRQTGLAGARDTQYF,TGCGCCAGCAGCCAAGTAGTATCGAGACAGACCGGACTAGCGGGAGCTAGAGATACGCAGTATTTT
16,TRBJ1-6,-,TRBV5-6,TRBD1,CASSLERGQGNSPLHF,TGTGCCAGCAGCTTGGAGCGTGGACAGGGGAATTCACCCCTCCACTTT
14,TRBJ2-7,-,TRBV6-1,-,CASRLTDSPYEQYF,TGTGCCAGCAGATTGACGGACAGCCCATACGAGCAGTACTTC
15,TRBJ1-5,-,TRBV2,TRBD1,CASSQDRVGTQPQHF,TGTGCCAGCAGTCAAGACAGGGTTGGTACTCAGCCCCAGCATTTT
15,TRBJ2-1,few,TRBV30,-,CAWSDGTSGLDEQFF,TGTGCCTGGAGTGATGGAACTAGTGGTTTGGATGAGCAGTTCTTC
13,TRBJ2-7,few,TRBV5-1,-,CASSLVVGYEQYF,TGCGCCAGCAGCTTGGTTGTCGGCTACGAGCAGTACTTC
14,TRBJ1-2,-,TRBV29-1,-,CSVDSGSGRYGYTF,TGCAGCGTTGACTCCGGGAGCGGAAGGTATGGCTACACCTTC
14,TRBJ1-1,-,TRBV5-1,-,CASSSSREGPEAFF,TGCGCCAGCAGCTCGAGCAGGGAGGGGCCCGAAGCTTTCTTT
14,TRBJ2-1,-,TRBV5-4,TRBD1,CASSLGQGGGEQFF,TGTGCCAGCAGCTTGGGACAGGGGGGCGGTGAGCAGTTCTTC
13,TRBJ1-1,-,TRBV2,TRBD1,CASSRDRNTEAFF,TGTGCCAGCAGTAGGGACAGGAACACTGAAGCTTTCTTT
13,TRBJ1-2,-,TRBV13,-,CASSTQATEGYTF,TGTGCCAGCAGTACCCAAGCGACTGAGGGCTACACCTTC
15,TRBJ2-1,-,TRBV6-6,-,CASSYDSGGRNEQFF,TGTGCCAGCAGTTACGATTCGGGGGGCAGGAATGAGCAGTTCTTC
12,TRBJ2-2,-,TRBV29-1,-,CSGVRGTGELFF,TGCAGCGGGGTCAGGGGAACCGGGGAGCTGTTTTTT
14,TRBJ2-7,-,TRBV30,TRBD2,CAWESGSYSYEQYF,TGTGCCTGGGAGAGCGGGAGCTATTCCTACGAGCAGTACTTC
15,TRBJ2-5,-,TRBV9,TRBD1,CASSAGTGSAETQYF,TGTGCCAGCAGCGCAGGGACAGGGTCAGCAGAGACCCAGTACTTC
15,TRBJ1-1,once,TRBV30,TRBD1,CAWGIGTVRNTEAFF,TGTGCCTGGGGGATAGGGACAGTAAGAAACACTGAAGCTTTCTTT
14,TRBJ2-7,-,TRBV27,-,CASSLRSRGNEQYF,TGTGCCAGCAGTTTACGGTCCAGGGGAAACGAGCAGTACTTC
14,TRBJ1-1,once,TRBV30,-,CAWSKIRGGTEAFF,TGTGCCTGGAGTAAGATCCGGGGGGGCACTGAAGCTTTCTTT
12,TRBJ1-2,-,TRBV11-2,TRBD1,CASSLQGKGYTF,TGTGCCAGCAGCCTACAGGGGAAAGGCTACACCTTC
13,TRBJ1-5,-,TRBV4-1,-,CASSQGGRQPQHF,TGCGCCAGCAGCCAGGGGGGACGGCAGCCCCAGCATTTT
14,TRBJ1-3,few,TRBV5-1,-,CASSLTGSGNTIYF,TGCGCCAGCAGCTTGACAGGGTCTGGAAACACCATATATTTT
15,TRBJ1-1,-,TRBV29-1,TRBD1,CSVVYRGRVNTEAFF,TGCAGCGTTGTTTACAGGGGGCGAGTGAACACTGAAGCTTTCTTT
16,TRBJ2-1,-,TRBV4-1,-,CASSQGTVYQGGEQFF,TGCGCCAGCAGCCAAGGCACTGTTTACCAAGGGGGTGAGCAGTTCTTC
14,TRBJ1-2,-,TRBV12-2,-,CASRCRQGDFGYTF,TGTGCAAGTCGCTGCCGACAGGGGGATTTTGGCTACACCTTC
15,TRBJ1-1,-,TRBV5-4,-,CASSPGQIPNTEAFF,TGTGCCAGCAGCCCCGGACAGATCCCGAACACTGAAGCTTTCTTT
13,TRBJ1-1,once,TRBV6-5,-,CASSETTITEAFF,TGTGCCAGCAGCGAGACTACTATCACTGAAGCTTTCTTT
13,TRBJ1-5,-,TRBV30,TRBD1,CAWSGQDNQPQHF,TGTGCCTGGAGCGGACAGGACAATCAGCCCCAGCATTTT
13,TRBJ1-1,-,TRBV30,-,CAWRDTSTTEAFF,TGTGCCTGGCGGGACACCTCAACAACTGAAGCTTTCTTT
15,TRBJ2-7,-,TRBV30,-,CAWSVGLASAYEQYF,TGTGCCTGGAGTGTTGGTCTAGCGAGCGCCTACGAGCAGTACTTC
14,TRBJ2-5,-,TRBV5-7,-,CASSRQGNQETQYF,TGTGCCAGCAGCCGTCAGGGAAATCAAGAGACCCAGTACTTC
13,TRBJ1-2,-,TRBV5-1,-,CASSLMGSYGYTF,TGCGCCAGCAGCTTGATGGGGAGCTATGGCTACACCTTC
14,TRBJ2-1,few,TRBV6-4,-,CASSPRAAGNEQFF,TGTGCCAGCAGTCCTAGGGCCGCGGGGAATGAGCAGTTCTTC
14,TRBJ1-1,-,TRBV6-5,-,CASKDTAVNTEAFF,TGTGCCAGCAAAGATACAGCAGTTAACACTGAAGCTTTCTTT
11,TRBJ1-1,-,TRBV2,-,CASSEVERAFF,TGTGCCAGCAGTGAAGTTGAGAGAGCTTTCTTT
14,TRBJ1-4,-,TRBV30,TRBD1,CACQQQGAGEKLFF,TGTGCCTGTCAGCAACAGGGGGCAGGGGAAAAACTGTTTTTT
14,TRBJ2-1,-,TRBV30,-,CAWKGMSSYNEQFF,TGTGCCTGGAAGGGGATGAGCTCCTACAATGAGCAGTTCTTC
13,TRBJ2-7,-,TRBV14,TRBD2,CASSPLLAGEQYF,TGTGCCAGCAGCCCCTTACTAGCGGGCGAGCAGTACTTC
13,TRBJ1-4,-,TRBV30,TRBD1,CAWRDRGREKLFF,TGTGCCTGGAGGGACAGGGGACGTGAAAAACTGTTTTTT
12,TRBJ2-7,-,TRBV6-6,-,CASSHRLYEQYF,TGTGCCAGCAGCCATAGACTCTACGAGCAGTACTTC
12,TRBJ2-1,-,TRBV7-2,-,CASSLTGNEQFF,TGTGCCAGCAGCTTAACCGGGAATGAGCAGTTCTTC
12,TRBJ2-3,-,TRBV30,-,CAWSESGETQYF,TGTGCCTGGAGTGAGTCGGGGGAAACGCAGTATTTT
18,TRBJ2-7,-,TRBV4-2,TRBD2,CASSQGSVAGEVSYEQYF,TGTGCCAGCAGCCAAGGGTCCGTTGCGGGAGAAGTGTCCTACGAGCAGTACTTC
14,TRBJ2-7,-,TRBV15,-,CATSRDRASYEQYF,TGTGCCACCAGCAGGGACAGAGCTTCCTACGAGCAGTACTTC
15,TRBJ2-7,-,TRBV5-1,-,CASSLVAGANLEQYF,TGCGCCAGCAGCTTGGTGGCGGGGGCCAATCTCGAGCAGTACTTC
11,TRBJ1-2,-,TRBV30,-,CAWSDRVGYTF,TGTGCCTGGAGTGACAGGGTTGGCTACACCTTC
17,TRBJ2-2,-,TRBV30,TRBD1,CAWDRDRGLTNTGELFF,TGTGCCTGGGACCGGGACAGGGGGCTTACGAACACCGGGGAGCTGTTTTTT
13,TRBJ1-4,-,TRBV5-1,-,CASSLGGGEKLFF,TGCGCCAGCAGCTTGGGGGGGGGTGAAAAACTGTTTTTT
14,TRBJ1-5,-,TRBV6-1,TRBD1,CASRDRGSNQPQHF,TGTGCCAGCAGGGACAGGGGGAGCAATCAGCCCCAGCATTTT
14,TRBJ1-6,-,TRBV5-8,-,CASSFRGEGSPLHF,TGTGCCAGCAGCTTCCGAGGGGAGGGTTCACCCCTCCACTTT